The 12 T cell receptor beta chains below were found in one sample sequenced in a study of tissue T cells after allogeneic stem cell transplantation. The time point here: mouse harvest day 7 after allogeneic transplant. Each mouse received 10^7 T-cell-depleted marrow cells plus 10^6 splenic CD5+ T cells by tail vein. Measured with immunoSEQ multiplex PCR; TCRdb has only the in-frame clones, and not every one. Of 2,000 or so clones in the sample, roughly 57% are singletons; the top ten hold roughly 71%. Sequenced: spleen. All receptors come from a female BALB/c mouse given C57BL/6 T cells with graft-versus-host disease after an allogeneic hematopoietic cell transplant.

A word on this clone: Mouse gene names and germline throughout. The read ends 1 residue early relative to the CDR3; the germline J gene fills the gap. This sequence joins TRBV12-1 and TRBJ2-7; D may be TRBD1 (6 bases). Germline loops: CDR1 SGHSN, CDR2 HYEKVE. The CDR3 contains 13 residues. Trimming removed 0 bases from V and 3 bases from J, with 8 bases in between. The covered CDR3 bases are TGTGCCAGCTCTCTCTGGACAGTCTATGAACAGTAC. Its translation is CASSLWTVYEQY. The whole CDR3 protein reads CASSLWTVYEQYF.

By share of the sample, this clone is medium-sized. The listed genes are named as in mouse. The read ends 1 residue before the CDR3 terminus; that terminus is restored from the germline J gene. This sequence joins TRBV2 and TRBJ1-3, with D maybe TRBD1 (5 bases). Trimming removed 0 bases at V and 2 bases at J, with 8 bases between. From germline, CDR1 is LGHNA and CDR2 YSYQKL. This CDR3 has 15 amino acids. This chain's CDR3 is CASSQEGRAGNTLYF. Incomplete CDR3 DNA: TGTGCCAGCAGCCAAGAGGGCAGGGCTGGAAATACGCTCTAT. Combining the CDR3 with reference TRBV2 and TRBJ1-3 gives the whole variable domain DPKIIQKPKYLVAVTGSEKILICEQYLGHNAMYWYRQSAKKPLEFMFSYSYQKLMDNQTASSRFQPQSSKKNHLDLQITALKPDDSATYFCASSQEGRAGNTLYFGEGSRLIVV.

About this clone itself: Gene names follow the mouse nomenclature. Sequencing ends 1 residue short of the CDR3 end; the germline J gene provides the rest. The rearrangement joins TRBV3 to TRBJ1-2; D ambiguous. The V and J ends lost 2 bases and 0 bases respectively, with 7 bases between them. CDR1 is SNHLY, CDR2 FYNGKV, per germline (reference sequence). This CDR3 comprises 14 residues. The CDR3 is CASSLTSANSDYTF. The part of the CDR3 DNA that was read is TGTGCCAGCAGCTTAACCAGTGCAAACTCCGACTACACC. Full variable domain (remainder filled in from reference TRBV3 and TRBJ1-2): GPKVLQIPSHQIIDMGQMVTLNCDPVSNHLYFYWYKQILGQQMEFLVNFYNGKVMEKSKLFKDQFSVERPDGSYFTLKIQPTALEDSAVYFCASSLTSANSDYTFGSGTRLLVI.

About this clone itself: All gene names here are mouse names. The DNA ends 1 residue before the CDR3 does, and the rest of the CDR3 is filled in from the germline J gene. The genes are TRBV13-1 and TRBJ1-4; no reliable D call. Per germline, CDR1 NSHNY and CDR2 SYGAGN. The V end was cut by 0 bases, the J end by 4 bases, with 4 bases between. The CDR3 is made up of 13 amino acids. The sequenced part of the CDR3 DNA is TGTGCCAGCAGTGATGCAAACAACGAAAGATTATTT. It specifies CASSDANNERLF. The full CDR3 sequence reads CASSDANNERLFF. Looking up the rest from reference TRBV13-1 and TRBJ1-4 gives the full variable domain: EAAVTQSPRNKVTVTGGNVTLSCRQTNSHNYMYWYRQDTGHGLRLIHYSYGAGNLRIGDVPDGYKATRTTQEDFFLLLELASPSQTSLYFCASSDANNERLFFGHGTKLSVL.

Note on this clone: The gene names here belong to mouse. The CDR3 end lies 1 residue beyond the end of the read and is filled in from the germline J gene. The gene calls are TRBV13-1 and TRBJ1-5, with D uncertain. V lost 1 base and J 4 bases, leaving 3 bases between the germline ends. Germline V gene data show CDR1 as NSHNY and CDR2 as SYGAGN. This CDR3 is built from 12 residues. The CDR3 DNA, read in part, is TGTGCCAGCAGTGATCAGAACCAGGCTCCGCTT. The encoded protein is CASSDQNQAPL. The complete CDR3 sequence is CASSDQNQAPLF.

This clone was counted between two and nine times. Gene labels here are mouse ones. The sequence runs out 1 residue before the end of the CDR3; the remainder is reconstructed from the germline J gene. The chain employs TRBV13-2 and TRBJ1-1; possible D gene TRBD1, 6 bases. The CDR3 totals 14 residues. Trimming pared 0 bases from V and 3 bases from J, leaving 9 bases between. CDR1 NNHNN and CDR2 SYGAGS come from the germline V gene (reference sequence). This CDR3 reads CASGDAHRDTEVFF. The DNA read from the CDR3 is TGTGCCAGCGGTGATGCTCACAGGGACACAGAAGTCTTC.

This clone was observed a handful of times. Each gene name is a mouse one. The read halts 1 residue ahead of the CDR3 end, with the missing end drawn from the germline J gene. The V gene is TRBV5, the J gene TRBJ2-7; 11 nucleotides line up with TRBD2. V dropped 1 base and J dropped 0; count of bases not matched to a gene: 2. Germline CDR1 and CDR2: LGHNA and YNLKQL (reference sequence). The CDR3 totals 16 residues. CDR3 amino acids: CASSQGDWGGSYEQYF. The sequenced part of the CDR3 DNA is TGTGCCAGCAGCCAAGGCGACTGGGGGGGCTCCTATGAACAGTAC.

With respect to this clone: The germline and genes are mouse ones. The read falls 1 residue short of the CDR3 end, and the missing part is taken from the germline J gene. The V call is TRBV4, the J call TRBJ2-4, with TRBD2 identical over 7 bases. V dropped 5 bases and J dropped 0; count of bases not matched to a gene: 5. The CDR3 has 15 residues. Germline values: CDR1 LGHDT, CDR2 YNNKQL (reference sequence). The CDR3 is CASSIGGGSQNTLYF. The covered CDR3 bases are TGTGCCAGCAGCATCGGGGGGGGAAGTCAAAACACCTTGTAC.

About this clone itself: Genes and germline come from the mouse. The CDR3 end lies 1 residue beyond the end of the read and is filled in from the germline J gene. The chain carries TRBV1 and TRBJ2-4, with TRBD1 identical over 8 bases. The V and J ends lost 3 bases and 1 base, in that order; junction bases with no gene match: 3. CDR1 NSQYPW and CDR2 LRSPGD come from the germline V gene (reference sequence). The length of the CDR3 is 15 residues. The CDR3 DNA, read in part, is TGCACCTGCAGTGCTGGACAGGGTGGTCAAAACACCTTGTAC. Its translation is CTCSAGQGGQNTLY. The whole CDR3 reads CTCSAGQGGQNTLYF. The complete variable domain, with remaining parts taken from reference TRBV1 and TRBJ2-4, reads VTLLEQNPRWRLVPRGQAVNLRCILKNSQYPWMSWYQQDLQKQLQWLFTLRSPGDKEVKSLPGADYLATRVTDTELRLQVANMSQGRTLYCTCSAGQGGQNTLYFGAGTRLSVL.

As concerns this clone: Mouse names are used for the genes. The CDR3 end falls 1 residue outside the read, so it is completed with the germline J gene. The same CDR3 can be traced to other DNA sequences in this sample. The gene calls are TRBV4 and TRBJ2-1, with 7 bases matching TRBD2. Germline V gives CDR1 LGHDT, CDR2 YNNKQL (reference sequence). The CDR3 has 15 amino acids. Unmatched junction bases numbered 7, after V lost 4 bases and J lost 4 bases. The CDR3 protein is CASSSRGGGYAEQFF. CDR3 DNA, as far as it was read: TGTGCCAGCAGCTCCCGGGGGGGAGGGTATGCTGAGCAGTTC.

About this clone itself: The genes are named according to mouse. Coverage ceases 1 residue before the CDR3 finishes, and the germline J gene fills in the end. The V gene is TRBV13-2, the J gene TRBJ2-4; no clear D gene. The CDR3 contains 13 residues. The germline V and J ends were trimmed by 1 base and 1 base, with 4 bases remaining between them. Per the germline V gene, CDR1 is NNHNN and CDR2 is SYGAGS (reference sequence). CDR3 DNA, as far as it was read: TGTGCCAGCGGTGATCTGGGTCAAAACACCTTGTAC. Encoded protein: CASGDLGQNTLY. The complete CDR3 sequence is CASGDLGQNTLYF.

A remark on this clone: The genes and germline here are from mouse. Read sequence stops 1 residue before the CDR3 end, and the germline J gene provides the missing end. The chain has TRBV5 and TRBJ2-5; a possible D gene is TRBD1 (7 bases). V lost 0 bases and J lost 6, with 10 bases in between. This CDR3 contains 14 residues. The germline gives CDR1 LGHNA, CDR2 YNLKQL (reference sequence). The CDR3 bases that were read are TGTGCCAGCAGCCAAGATAAGGGGGCGGACACCCAGTAC. As protein: CASSQDKGADTQY. The whole CDR3 sequence is CASSQDKGADTQYF.